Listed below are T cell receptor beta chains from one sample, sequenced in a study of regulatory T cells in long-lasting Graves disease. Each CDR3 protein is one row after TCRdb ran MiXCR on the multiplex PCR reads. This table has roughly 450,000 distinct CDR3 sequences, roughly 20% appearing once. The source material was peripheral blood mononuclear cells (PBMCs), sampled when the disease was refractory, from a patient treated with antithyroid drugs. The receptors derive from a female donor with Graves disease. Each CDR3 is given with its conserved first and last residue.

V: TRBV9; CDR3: CASSVWAVSTEAFF
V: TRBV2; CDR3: CASMDRTQYF
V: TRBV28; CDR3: CASSLFGRGAGGNQPQHF
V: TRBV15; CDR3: CATSRETGDSSPYGYTF
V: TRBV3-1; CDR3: CASSQGHTGELFF
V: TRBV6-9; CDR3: CASSYKGSTGELFF
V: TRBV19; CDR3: CASKTGFGTRPQHF
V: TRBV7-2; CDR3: CASSLASLWGGANVLTF
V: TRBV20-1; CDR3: CSARAWGLAGKETQYF
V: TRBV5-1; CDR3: CASTPDREQETQYF
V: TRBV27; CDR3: CASSFSGLIQETQYF
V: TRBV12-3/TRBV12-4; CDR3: CASSFGGLNTEAFF
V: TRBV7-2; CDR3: CASSLEPRRRRYEQYF
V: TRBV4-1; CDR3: CASSQKGRELFF
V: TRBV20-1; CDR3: CSARGEGQGVQDSYEQYF
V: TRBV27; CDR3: CASSLSGPQTQHF
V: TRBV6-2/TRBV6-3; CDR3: CASSEAPDRAAELFF
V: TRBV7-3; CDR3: CASAEVGSYEQYF
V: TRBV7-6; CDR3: CASSLGGGNYEQYF
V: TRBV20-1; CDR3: CSAQVAGVGPGELFF
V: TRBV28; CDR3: CASSYRTRVGEQYF
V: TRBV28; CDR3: CVTDSGDEAFF
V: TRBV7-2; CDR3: CASSLQPTGVRPNEKLFF
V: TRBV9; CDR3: CASSVAGGSNQPQHF
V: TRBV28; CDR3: CASSLLETGRIQPQHF
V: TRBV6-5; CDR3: CASSEFMGSSTDTQYF
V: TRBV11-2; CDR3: CASSLDFGGRISDTEAFF
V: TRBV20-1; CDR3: CSARDEGGYTEAFF
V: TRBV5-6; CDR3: CASSYGDSRTGELFF
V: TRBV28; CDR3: CASSLNWDEQYF
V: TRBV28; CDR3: CASSLIVAGGGAQYF
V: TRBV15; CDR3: CATRGLVNTEAFF
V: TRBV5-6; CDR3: CASSLEGRGPWNTEAFF
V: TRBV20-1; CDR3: CSPTGSSGTQYF
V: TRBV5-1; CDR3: CASSFLGTSGMYEQYF
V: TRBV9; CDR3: CASSVGAKNSPLHF
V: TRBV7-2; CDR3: CASSLVDGAYEQYF
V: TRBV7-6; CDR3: CASSFPNTGVNTGELFF
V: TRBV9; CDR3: CAPLGENTEAFF